This T cell receptor (beta chain) was sequenced in a study of blood T cells in healthy people across ages. The second PCR ran roughly 7 to 12 cycles with a sample-barcoded 5' primer and J-beta primers. All cDNA molecules were each tagged by a template-switch adaptor with 12 random nucleotides. TCRdb re-derived calls from the 5' RACE reads in MiXCR, one entry per CDR3 protein. The sample lists 1,500,000 or so distinct CDR3 sequences; 45% to 70% were seen once. J was trimmed by 8 bases and V by 10 bases; bases with no gene match: 17. The V gene's germline CDR1 is ENHRY and CDR2 SYGVKD. CDR3 length: 15 residues.

The source is a young man in good health. J is TRBJ1-2 and V is TRBV10-3; 9 positions agree with TRBD1. The sample taken for sequencing was blood. The DNA for the CDR3 is TGTGCCACGTCGCCAACAGACCGGGACAGGGACGGCTACACCTTC. Encoded protein: CATSPTDRDRDGYTF.